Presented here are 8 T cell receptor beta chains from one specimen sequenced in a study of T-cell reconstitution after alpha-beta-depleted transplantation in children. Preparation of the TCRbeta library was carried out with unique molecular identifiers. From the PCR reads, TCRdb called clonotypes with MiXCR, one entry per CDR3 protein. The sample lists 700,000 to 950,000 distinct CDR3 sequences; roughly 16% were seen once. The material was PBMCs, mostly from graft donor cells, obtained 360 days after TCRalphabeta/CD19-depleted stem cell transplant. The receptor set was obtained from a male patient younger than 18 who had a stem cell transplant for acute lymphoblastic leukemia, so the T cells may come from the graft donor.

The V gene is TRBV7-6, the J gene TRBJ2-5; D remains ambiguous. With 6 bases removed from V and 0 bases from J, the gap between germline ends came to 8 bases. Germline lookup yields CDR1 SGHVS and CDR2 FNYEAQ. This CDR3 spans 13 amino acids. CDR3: CASRLGYQETQYF. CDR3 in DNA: TGTGCCAGCAGATTGGGGTACCAAGAGACCCAGTACTTC.

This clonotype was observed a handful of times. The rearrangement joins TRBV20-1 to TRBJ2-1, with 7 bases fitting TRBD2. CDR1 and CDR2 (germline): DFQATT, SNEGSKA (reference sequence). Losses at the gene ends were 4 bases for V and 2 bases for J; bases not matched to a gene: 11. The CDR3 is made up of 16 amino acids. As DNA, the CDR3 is TGCAGTGCTAAACTCCCCCTGGCGGGAGCCTACAATGAGCAGTTCTTC. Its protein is CSAKLPLAGAYNEQFF.

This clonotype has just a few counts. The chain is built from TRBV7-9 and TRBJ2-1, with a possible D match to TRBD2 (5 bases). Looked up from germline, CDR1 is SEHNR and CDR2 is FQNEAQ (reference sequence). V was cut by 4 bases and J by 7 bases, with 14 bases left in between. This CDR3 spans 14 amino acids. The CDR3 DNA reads TGTGCCAGCAGCTGGCCCAAGCGGAGAAATGAGCAGTTCTTC. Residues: CASSWPKRRNEQFF.

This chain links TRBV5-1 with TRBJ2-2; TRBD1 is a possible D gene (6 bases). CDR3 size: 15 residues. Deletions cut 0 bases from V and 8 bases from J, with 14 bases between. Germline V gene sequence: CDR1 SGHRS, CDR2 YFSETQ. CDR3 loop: CASSLVVGGAGELFF. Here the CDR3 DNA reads TGCGCCAGCAGCTTGGTGGTAGGGGGAGCAGGGGAGCTGTTTTTT.

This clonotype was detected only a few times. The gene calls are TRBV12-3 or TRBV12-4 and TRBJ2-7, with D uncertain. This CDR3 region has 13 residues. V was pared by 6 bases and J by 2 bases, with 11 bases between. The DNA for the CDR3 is TGTGCCAGCAGAGCGTCAGATACCTACGAGCAGTACTTC. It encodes CASRASDTYEQYF.

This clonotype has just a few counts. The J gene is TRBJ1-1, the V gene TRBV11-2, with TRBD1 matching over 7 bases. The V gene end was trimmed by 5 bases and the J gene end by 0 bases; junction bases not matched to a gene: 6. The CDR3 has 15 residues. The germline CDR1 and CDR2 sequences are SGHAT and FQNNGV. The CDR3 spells CASSTWTGLNTEAFF. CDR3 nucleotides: TGTGCCAGCAGCACCTGGACAGGTTTGAACACTGAAGCTTTCTTT.

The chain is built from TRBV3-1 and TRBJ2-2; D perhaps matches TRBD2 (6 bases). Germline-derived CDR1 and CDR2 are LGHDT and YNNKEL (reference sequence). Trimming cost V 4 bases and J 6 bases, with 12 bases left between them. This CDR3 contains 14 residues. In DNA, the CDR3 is TGTGCCAGCAGCCCTCTAGGGAGGCCCGGGGAGCTGTTTTTT. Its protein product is CASSPLGRPGELFF.

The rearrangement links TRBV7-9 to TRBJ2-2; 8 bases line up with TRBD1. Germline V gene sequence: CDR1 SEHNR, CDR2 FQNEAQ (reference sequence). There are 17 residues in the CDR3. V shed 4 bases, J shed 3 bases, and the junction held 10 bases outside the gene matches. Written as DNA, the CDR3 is TGTGCCAGCAGCTCTCACCGAGGACAGGGTGACACCGGGGAGCTGTTTTTT. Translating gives CASSSHRGQGDTGELFF.